This TCR beta chain was documented in a study of cytomegalovirus exposure and HLA in healthy donors. Concerning this clone itself: Its specificity is not known.

Study-wide findings and caveats: A later analysis reported that several of the most significant clusters appeared to be linked to common viral pathogens, among them Epstein-Barr virus. A missense DCLRE1C variant was associated with V- and J-gene trimming of TCR beta chains in a later analysis, and an independent cohort replicated the association.

The PCR was carried out with 60 Vbeta primers and 13 Jbeta primers. Produced via immunoSEQ multiplex PCR; TCRdb's table is partial and in-frame only. The sample carries some 100,000 clones, 60% to 80% recorded once. The CDR3 contains 14 residues. V lost 2 bases and J lost 11, with 17 bases in between. Germline lookup yields CDR1 MNHEY and CDR2 SVGAGI. This receptor was identified in a man aged 50-60 years in good health and CMV-seropositive. The V gene is TRBV6-5, the J gene TRBJ2-3; tentatively, D is TRBD1 (6 bases). The sample was PBMCs. The CDR3 coding sequence is TGTGCCAGCAGTTACGGGGCAGGGGATCGGGTGCAGTATTTT. Its protein is CASSYGAGDRVQYF.